In its sample, the clone carrying this T cell receptor (beta chain) was seen once. V was shortened by 5 bases and J by 1 base, with 0 bases between the two germline ends. The CDR3 contains 11 residues. The germline V gene has CDR1 MGHRA and CDR2 YSYEKL. The data stem from a study of OX40 agonist ivuxolimab in advanced cancers. The wider study: The patients got ivuxolimab, which is an agonistic anti-OX40 (CD134) antibody. Age averaged around 60 years (range about 20 to 80), and 80% to 90% were male.

Measured with immunoSEQ multiplex PCR; TCRdb has only the in-frame clones, and not every one. This repertoire shows about 40,000 clones, around nine tenths found once; its top ten account for over 0.55%. The chain combines TRBV4-1 with TRBJ2-1; the D is unclear. The sample in question was CD4+ or CD8+ T cells sorted from blood, obtained in a trial of the OX40 agonist ivuxolimab. The TCR comes from an adult with an advanced solid tumor such as melanoma, head and neck, liver or kidney cancer. CDR3: CASSSYNEQFF. In DNA form, the CDR3 reads TGCGCCAGCAGCTCCTACAATGAGCAGTTCTTC.